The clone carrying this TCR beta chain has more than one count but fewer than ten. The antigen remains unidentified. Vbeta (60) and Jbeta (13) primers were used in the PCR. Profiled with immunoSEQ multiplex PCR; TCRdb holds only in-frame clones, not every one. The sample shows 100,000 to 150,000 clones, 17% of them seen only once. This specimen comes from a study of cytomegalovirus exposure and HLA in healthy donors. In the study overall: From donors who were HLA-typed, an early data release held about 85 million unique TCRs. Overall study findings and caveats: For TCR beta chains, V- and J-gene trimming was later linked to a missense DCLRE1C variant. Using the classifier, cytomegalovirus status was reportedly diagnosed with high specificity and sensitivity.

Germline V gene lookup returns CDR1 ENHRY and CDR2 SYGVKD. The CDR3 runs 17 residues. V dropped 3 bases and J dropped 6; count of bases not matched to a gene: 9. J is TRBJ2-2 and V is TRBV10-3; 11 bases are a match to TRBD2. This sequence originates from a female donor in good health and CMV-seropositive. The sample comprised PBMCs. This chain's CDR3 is CAISDQVAGGYAGELFF. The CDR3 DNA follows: TGTGCCATCAGTGATCAGGTAGCGGGAGGGTACGCCGGGGAGCTGTTTTTT.